Included here is one TCR beta chain sequence, with context. With V trimmed by 3 bases and J by 7 bases, 8 bases remained unmatched. The CDR3 is 17 amino acids. Germline assignment: CDR1 ENHRY and CDR2 SYGVKD. The data belong to a study of B cell selection in AIRE deficiency. The protocol was immunoSEQ multiplex PCR, while the TCRdb copy is restricted to in-frame clones and leaves out a portion. The sample carries 20,000 to 25,000 clones, less than 95% recorded once. The regulatory T cell sort gate was CD4+CD25hiCD127low/negative. This clonotype originated in a human donor with AIRE deficiency. Material for sequencing was Tregs sorted from PBMCs. This chain connects TRBV10-3 to TRBJ2-1; 14 nucleotides align to TRBD2. The CDR3 spells CAISEAVGLAGVNEQFF. The CDR3 bases are TGTGCCATCAGTGAAGCCGTGGGACTAGCGGGAGTTAATGAGCAGTTCTTC.